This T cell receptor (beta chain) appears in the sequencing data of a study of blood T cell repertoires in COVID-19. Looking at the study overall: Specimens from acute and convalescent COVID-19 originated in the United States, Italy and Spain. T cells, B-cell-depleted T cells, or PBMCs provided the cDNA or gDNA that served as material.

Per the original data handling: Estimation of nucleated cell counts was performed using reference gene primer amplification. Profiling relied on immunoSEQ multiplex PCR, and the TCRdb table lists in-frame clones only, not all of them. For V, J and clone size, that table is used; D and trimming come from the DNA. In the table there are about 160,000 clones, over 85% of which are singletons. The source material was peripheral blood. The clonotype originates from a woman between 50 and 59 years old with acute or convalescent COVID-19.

The CDR3 DNA reads TGCGCCAGCAGCCAGGCTAGCGGGGGGCCTTCAGGCGTCGAGCAGTATTTT. It encodes CASSQASGGPSGVEQYF. The chain has TRBV4-1 and TRBJ2-3, with TRBD2 matching 11 bases. V shed 3 bases and J 11 bases; nucleotides not matched to a gene: 16. The CDR3 totals 17 residues. CDR1 and CDR2 (germline): MGHRA, YSYEKL.